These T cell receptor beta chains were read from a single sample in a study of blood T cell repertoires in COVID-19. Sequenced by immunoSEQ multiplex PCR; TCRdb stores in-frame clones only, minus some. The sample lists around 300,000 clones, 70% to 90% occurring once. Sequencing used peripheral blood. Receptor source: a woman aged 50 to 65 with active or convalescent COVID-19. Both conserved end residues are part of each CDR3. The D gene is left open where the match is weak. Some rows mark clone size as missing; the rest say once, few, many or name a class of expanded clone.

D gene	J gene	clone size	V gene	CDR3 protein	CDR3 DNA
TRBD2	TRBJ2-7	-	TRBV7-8	CASSPLAYEQYF	TGTGCCAGCAGCCCACTAGCGTACGAGCAGTACTTC
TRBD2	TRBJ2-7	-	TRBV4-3	CASSQDLLGLVNEQYF	TGCGCCAGCAGCCAAGACCTCCTAGGACTAGTTAACGAGCAGTACTTC
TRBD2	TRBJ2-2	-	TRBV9	CASSVVGSGTSGRNTGELFF	TGTGCCAGCAGCGTAGTAGGCTCCGGGACTAGCGGACGGAACACCGGGGAGCTGTTTTTT
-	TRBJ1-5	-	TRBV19	CASRPGLQYNINQPQHF	TGTGCCAGTAGGCCGGGACTCCAATATAATATCAATCAGCCCCAGCATTTT
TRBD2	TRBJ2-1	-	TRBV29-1	CSVEDRPSGRGNEQFF	TGCAGCGTTGAAGATAGACCTAGCGGGAGAGGTAATGAGCAGTTCTTC
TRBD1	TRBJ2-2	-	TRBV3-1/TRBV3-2	CASSFGQGAGVTGELFF	TGTGCCAGCAGCTTCGGACAGGGGGCTGGGGTAACCGGGGAGCTGTTTTTT
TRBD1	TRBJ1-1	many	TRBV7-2	CASSFPLPDFGTENTEAFF	TGTGCCAGCAGCTTTCCTTTACCTGATTTCGGGACAGAGAACACTGAAGCTTTCTTT
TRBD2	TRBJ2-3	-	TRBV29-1	CSVEGIAGVGTDTQYF	TGCAGCGTTGAAGGCATAGCGGGAGTCGGGACAGATACGCAGTATTTT
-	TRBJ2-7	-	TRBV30	CAWNGQDSYEQYF	TGTGCCTGGAATGGTCAGGACTCCTACGAGCAGTACTTC
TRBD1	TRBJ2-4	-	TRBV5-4	CASSTLTQGNIQYF	TGTGCCAGCAGCACTCTCACACAGGGGAACATTCAGTACTTC
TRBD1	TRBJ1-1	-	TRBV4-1	CASSQQWTGGHTEAFF	TGCGCCAGCAGCCAACAGTGGACAGGGGGTCACACTGAAGCTTTCTTT
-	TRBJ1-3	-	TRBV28	CASSTPVESGNTIYF	TGTGCCAGCAGCACCCCTGTAGAGAGTGGAAACACCATATATTTT
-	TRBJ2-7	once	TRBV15	CATSTTGIGIYEQYF	TGTGCCACCAGCACAACGGGTATTGGAATCTACGAGCAGTACTTC
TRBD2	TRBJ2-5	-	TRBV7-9	CASSPRLAGLQETQYF	TGTGCCAGCAGCCCCCGACTAGCGGGGCTACAAGAGACCCAGTACTTC
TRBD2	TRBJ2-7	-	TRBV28	CASSSGLAGYEQYF	TGTGCCAGCAGTTCCGGACTAGCGGGCTACGAGCAGTACTTC
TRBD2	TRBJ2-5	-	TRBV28	CASRSVAGGSETQYF	TGTGCCAGCAGAAGTGTAGCGGGAGGATCGGAGACCCAGTACTTC
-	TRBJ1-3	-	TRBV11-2	CASSLDRSSGNTIYF	TGTGCCAGCAGCTTAGACCGGAGCTCTGGAAACACCATATATTTT
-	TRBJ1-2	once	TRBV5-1	CASSLDTSYYGYTF	TGCGCCAGCAGCTTGGACACCTCGTACTATGGCTACACCTTC
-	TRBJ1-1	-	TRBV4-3	CASSQDGRSSEAFF	TGCGCCAGCAGCCAAGATGGGAGATCCTCTGAAGCTTTCTTT
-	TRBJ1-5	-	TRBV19	CASSIQGMRDQPQHF	TGTGCCAGTAGTATACAGGGGATGAGGGATCAGCCCCAGCATTTT
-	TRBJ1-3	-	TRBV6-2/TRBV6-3	CASSFFGGNTIYF	TGTGCCAGCAGTTTTTTCGGTGGAAACACCATATATTTT
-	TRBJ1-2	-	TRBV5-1	CASSLAQGQPRLYGYTF	TGCGCCAGCAGCTTGGCTCAAGGACAGCCGCGCCTTTATGGCTACACCTTC
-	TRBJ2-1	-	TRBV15	CATSRAGQGGHNEQFF	TGTGCCACCAGCAGAGCGGGGCAAGGAGGGCACAATGAGCAGTTCTTC
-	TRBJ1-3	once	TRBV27	CASSSAGAGNTIYF	TGTGCCAGCAGTTCTGCAGGGGCTGGAAACACCATATATTTT
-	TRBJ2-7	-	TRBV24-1	CATSDVGLPYEQYF	TGTGCCACCAGTGATGTGGGGCTCCCCTACGAGCAGTACTTC
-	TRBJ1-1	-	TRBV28	CASSPDRLNTEAFF	TGTGCCAGCAGCCCCGACAGGCTGAACACTGAAGCTTTCTTT
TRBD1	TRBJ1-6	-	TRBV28	CASTQGVSYNSPLHF	TGTGCCAGCACACAGGGGGTATCCTATAATTCACCCCTCCACTTT
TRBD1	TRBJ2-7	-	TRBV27	CASSPAPGQGPYEQYF	TGTGCCAGCAGTCCTGCTCCTGGACAGGGCCCCTACGAGCAGTACTTC
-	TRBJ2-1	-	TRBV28	CASSFQGVGDEQFF	TGTGCCAGCAGTTTCCAAGGGGTAGGAGATGAGCAGTTCTTC
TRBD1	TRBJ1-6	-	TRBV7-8	CASSGDRGQNSSPLHF	TGTGCCAGCAGCGGTGACAGGGGGCAAAATTCTTCACCCCTCCACTTT
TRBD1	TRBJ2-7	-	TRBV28	CASSFKGAMDF	TGTGCCAGCAGTTTTAAGGGGGCGATGGACTTC
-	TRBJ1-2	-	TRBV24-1	CATSDLSPRGGISYTF	TGTGCCACCAGTGATTTGTCCCCTCGGGGGGGTATCAGCTACACCTTC
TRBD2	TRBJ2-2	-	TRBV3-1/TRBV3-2	CASSRPSGSPGELFF	TGTGCCAGCAGCCGACCTAGCGGGAGTCCCGGGGAGCTGTTTTTT
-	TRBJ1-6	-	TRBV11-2	CASSLAGGTSKTPLHF	TGTGCCAGCAGCTTAGCTGGCGGGACTTCAAAAACACCCCTCCACTTT
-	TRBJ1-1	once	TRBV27	CASSLKGRKNTEAFF	TGTGCCAGCTCATTGAAGGGGCGAAAGAACACTGAAGCTTTCTTT
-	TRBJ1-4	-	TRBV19	CASSMVSYNEKLFF	TGTGCCAGTAGTATGGTCAGTTATAATGAAAAACTGTTTTTT
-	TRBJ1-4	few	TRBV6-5	CATKAGWSNEKLFF	TGTGCCACCAAGGCGGGTTGGAGTAATGAAAAACTGTTTTTT
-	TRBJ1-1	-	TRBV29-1	CSVEFGRENTEAFF	TGCAGCGTTGAGTTTGGCAGGGAGAACACTGAAGCTTTCTTT
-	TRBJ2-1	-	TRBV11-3	CASSLTGLSYNEQFF	TGTGCCAGCAGCTTAACGGGACTTTCCTACAATGAGCAGTTCTTC
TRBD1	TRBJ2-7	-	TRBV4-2	CASSQGRGLYEQYF	TGTGCCAGCAGCCAAGGCAGGGGGCTGTACGAGCAGTACTTC
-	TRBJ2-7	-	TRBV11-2	CASSLEAGVRSEQYF	TGTGCCAGCAGCTTAGAGGCGGGCGTGAGGAGTGAGCAGTACTTC
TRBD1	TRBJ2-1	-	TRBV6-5	CASSYYRTGGYNEQFF	TGTGCCAGCAGCTACTATCGGACAGGGGGCTACAATGAGCAGTTCTTC
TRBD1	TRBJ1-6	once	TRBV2	CASRARSSRQGNNSPLHF	TGTGCCAGCAGAGCCAGAAGCTCTCGACAGGGGAATAATTCACCCCTCCACTTT
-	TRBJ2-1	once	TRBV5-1	CASSSPGGAYNEQFF	TGCGCCAGCAGCTCCCCGGGGGGCGCTTACAATGAGCAGTTCTTC
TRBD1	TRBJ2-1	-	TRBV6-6	CASSLGQGEVDEQFF	TGTGCCAGCAGTTTAGGACAGGGGGAGGTGGATGAGCAGTTCTTC
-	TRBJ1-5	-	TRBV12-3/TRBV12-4	CASSLEGAQHF	TGTGCCAGCAGTCTCGAGGGGGCCCAGCATTTT
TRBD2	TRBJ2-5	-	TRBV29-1	CSVEELAGGLGTQYF	TGCAGCGTTGAAGAACTAGCGGGGGGCCTAGGGACCCAGTACTTC
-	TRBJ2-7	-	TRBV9	CASSVGGNPYEQYF	TGTGCCAGCAGCGTTGGCGGAAACCCCTACGAGCAGTACTTC
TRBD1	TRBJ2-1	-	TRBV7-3	CASSLTRPGQGPNEQFF	TGTGCCAGCAGCTTAACTAGGCCGGGACAGGGGCCCAATGAGCAGTTCTTC
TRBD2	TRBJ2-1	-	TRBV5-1	CASTTGGSSYNEQFF	TGCGCCAGCACCACGGGGGGGAGCTCCTACAATGAGCAGTTCTTC
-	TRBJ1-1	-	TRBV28	CASSPGFRAGRTEAFF	TGTGCCAGCAGTCCCGGATTTAGGGCAGGGCGCACTGAAGCTTTCTTT
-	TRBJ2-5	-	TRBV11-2	CASSFRTQGGETQYF	TGTGCCAGCAGCTTTCGAACCCAGGGCGGAGAGACCCAGTACTTC
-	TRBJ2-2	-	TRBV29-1	CSVDLGQRATPGELFF	TGCAGCGTTGATCTAGGACAGCGTGCGACGCCCGGGGAGCTGTTTTTT
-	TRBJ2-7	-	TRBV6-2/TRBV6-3	CASSYSDYGDSYEQYF	TGTGCCAGCAGTTACTCAGACTACGGCGACTCCTACGAGCAGTACTTC
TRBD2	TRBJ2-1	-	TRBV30	CAWSWTSNEQFF	TGTGCCTGGAGTTGGACTAGCAATGAGCAGTTCTTC
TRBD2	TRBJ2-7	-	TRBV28	CASSSSGGTNYEQYF	TGTGCCAGCAGTTCGAGCGGGGGGACCAACTACGAGCAGTACTTC
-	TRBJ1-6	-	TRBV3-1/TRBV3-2	CASSQDQGRSPLHF	TGTGCCAGCAGCCAAGATCAGGGCAGGTCACCCCTCCACTTT
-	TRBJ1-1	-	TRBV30	CAWSKGAFGDTEAFF	TGTGCCTGGAGTAAAGGAGCGTTCGGGGACACTGAAGCTTTCTTT
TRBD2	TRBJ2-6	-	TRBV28	CASRTGGRGANVLTF	TGTGCCAGCAGAACCGGGGGGAGAGGGGCCAACGTCCTGACTTTC